These T cell receptor beta chains were read from a single sample in a study of blood T cells in healthy people across ages. One entry per CDR3 protein, called by TCRdb with MiXCR from the 5' RACE reads. The sample holds roughly 680,000 distinct CDR3 sequences, 45% to 50% seen once. The specimen sequenced was blood. Source of these receptors: a woman in her fifties or sixties in good health. The CDR3 runs from the conserved cysteine through the conserved F or W. Fields, in order: J gene, V gene, D gene, clone size, CDR3 DNA, CDR3 protein. A D gene is named only where the DNA matches it firmly. Size tells how often a clone was seen (once, few, many) or the class of an expanded clone, and some rows leave it out.

j_gene: TRBJ1-6; v_gene: TRBV2; d_gene: TRBD1; abundance: once; CDR3nt: TGTGCCAGGGGACAGGATTCACCCCTCCACTTT; CDR3aa: CARGQDSPLHF
j_gene: TRBJ1-2; v_gene: TRBV12-3/TRBV12-4; d_gene: -; abundance: -; CDR3nt: TGTGCCAGCAGTCCAATTCGGCGCTATGGCTACACCTTC; CDR3aa: CASSPIRRYGYTF
j_gene: TRBJ2-5; v_gene: TRBV27; d_gene: -; abundance: -; CDR3nt: TGTGCCAGCAGTTCGCGGGGGCACGAGACCCAGTACTTC; CDR3aa: CASSSRGHETQYF
j_gene: TRBJ1-2; v_gene: TRBV2; d_gene: -; abundance: few; CDR3nt: TGTGCCAGCCTGGACAGCCCGAACTATGGCTACACCTTC; CDR3aa: CASLDSPNYGYTF
j_gene: TRBJ2-5; v_gene: TRBV18; d_gene: -; abundance: -; CDR3nt: TGTGCCAGCTCACCAATCCAAGAGACCCAGTACTTC; CDR3aa: CASSPIQETQYF
j_gene: TRBJ2-1; v_gene: TRBV20-1; d_gene: -; abundance: few; CDR3nt: TGCAGTGCTAGTCGGTCCCCCTCCTACAATGAGCAGTTCTTC; CDR3aa: CSASRSPSYNEQFF
j_gene: TRBJ1-3; v_gene: TRBV6-2/TRBV6-3; d_gene: -; abundance: -; CDR3nt: TGTGCCACCGCTCTCTGGACAGCCGGAAACACCATATATTTT; CDR3aa: CATALWTAGNTIYF
j_gene: TRBJ2-1; v_gene: TRBV20-1; d_gene: -; abundance: few; CDR3nt: TGCAGTGCCCCGAAACGGGACTCCCTGTGGTCCTACAATGAGCAGTTCTTC; CDR3aa: CSAPKRDSLWSYNEQFF
j_gene: TRBJ2-7; v_gene: TRBV20-1; d_gene: -; abundance: -; CDR3nt: TGCAGTGCTAGCGAAAGATTCTCCTACGAGCAGTACTTC; CDR3aa: CSASERFSYEQYF
j_gene: TRBJ2-5; v_gene: TRBV7-2; d_gene: -; abundance: few; CDR3nt: TGTGCCAGCAGCTTAGGCGGGGGCGGGCGGGAGACCCAGTACTTC; CDR3aa: CASSLGGGGRETQYF
j_gene: TRBJ2-7; v_gene: TRBV7-2; d_gene: -; abundance: few; CDR3nt: TGTGCCAGCAGCTTAGCGGGTGTGGACGAGCAGTACTTC; CDR3aa: CASSLAGVDEQYF
j_gene: TRBJ2-7; v_gene: TRBV20-1; d_gene: -; abundance: -; CDR3nt: TGCAGTGCTAGAGATAGCCGACAAGCCTACGAGCAGTACTTC; CDR3aa: CSARDSRQAYEQYF
j_gene: TRBJ2-7; v_gene: TRBV18; d_gene: TRBD1; abundance: -; CDR3nt: TGTGCCAGCTCACTTATCGCCGGGACAGGCTCCTACGAGCAGTACTTC; CDR3aa: CASSLIAGTGSYEQYF
j_gene: TRBJ2-7; v_gene: TRBV10-3; d_gene: -; abundance: -; CDR3nt: TGTGCCATCAGCCAGGGCTACGAGCAGTACTTC; CDR3aa: CAISQGYEQYF
j_gene: TRBJ1-4; v_gene: TRBV20-1; d_gene: -; abundance: -; CDR3nt: TGCAGTGCTAGAGGGGGGTCGGCTAATGAAAAACTGTTTTTT; CDR3aa: CSARGGSANEKLFF
j_gene: TRBJ2-3; v_gene: TRBV20-1; d_gene: TRBD2; abundance: -; CDR3nt: TGCAGTGCTAGCGGCCTAGCGGGCCTCACAGATACGCTGTATTTT; CDR3aa: CSASGLAGLTDTLYF
j_gene: TRBJ1-5; v_gene: TRBV15; d_gene: TRBD1; abundance: -; CDR3nt: TGTGCCACCAGTCGGGACAGGGAGCGCAATCAGCCCCAGCATTTT; CDR3aa: CATSRDRERNQPQHF
j_gene: TRBJ2-1; v_gene: TRBV4-3; d_gene: TRBD1; abundance: -; CDR3nt: TGCGCCAGCAGCCAAGATAACAGGGGGTACAATGAGCAGTTCTTC; CDR3aa: CASSQDNRGYNEQFF
j_gene: TRBJ1-1; v_gene: TRBV7-9; d_gene: -; abundance: -; CDR3nt: -; CDR3aa: CASSSSGGTEAFF
j_gene: TRBJ1-2; v_gene: TRBV27; d_gene: -; abundance: few; CDR3nt: TGTGCCAGCAGTTCCACTCAGGGCGCGACCGGCTACACCTTC; CDR3aa: CASSSTQGATGYTF
j_gene: TRBJ2-7; v_gene: TRBV12-3/TRBV12-4; d_gene: -; abundance: -; CDR3nt: TGTGCCAGCAGCCCCACAGATGGGAGCTCCTCCGAGCAGTACTTC; CDR3aa: CASSPTDGSSSEQYF
j_gene: TRBJ1-4; v_gene: TRBV20-1; d_gene: -; abundance: -; CDR3nt: TGCAGTGGGGTCAACAGCGCCGCTAATGAAAAACTGTTTTTT; CDR3aa: CSGVNSAANEKLFF
j_gene: TRBJ2-5; v_gene: TRBV12-3/TRBV12-4; d_gene: -; abundance: few; CDR3nt: TGTGCCAGCAGCTTCCGGTTGAGGGAGACCCAGTACTTC; CDR3aa: CASSFRLRETQYF
j_gene: TRBJ2-5; v_gene: TRBV13; d_gene: -; abundance: few; CDR3nt: TGTGCCAGCAGCTTACAGGGATCAGGAGAGACCCAGTACTTC; CDR3aa: CASSLQGSGETQYF
j_gene: TRBJ2-7; v_gene: TRBV7-2; d_gene: TRBD1; abundance: -; CDR3nt: TGTGCCAGCAGCCCTCACAGGGGTACGTCCTACGAGCAGTACTTC; CDR3aa: CASSPHRGTSYEQYF
j_gene: TRBJ1-2; v_gene: TRBV2; d_gene: -; abundance: -; CDR3nt: TGTGCCAGCAGTGAACTGGGGGTAGCTAACTATGGCTACACCTTC; CDR3aa: CASSELGVANYGYTF
j_gene: TRBJ1-2; v_gene: TRBV4-3; d_gene: -; abundance: -; CDR3nt: TGCGCCAGCAGCCAAGATTGGGAGGGTACCTATGGCTACACCTTC; CDR3aa: CASSQDWEGTYGYTF
j_gene: TRBJ2-1; v_gene: TRBV20-1; d_gene: TRBD1; abundance: -; CDR3nt: TGCAGTGCTAGAGATCCGACAGGGGTTCCAAATGAGCAGTTCTTC; CDR3aa: CSARDPTGVPNEQFF
j_gene: TRBJ2-1; v_gene: TRBV9; d_gene: -; abundance: -; CDR3nt: TGTGCCAGCAGCGTAGAGGAAGGGTCCTACAATGAGCAGTTCTTC; CDR3aa: CASSVEEGSYNEQFF
j_gene: TRBJ2-6; v_gene: TRBV2; d_gene: TRBD1; abundance: -; CDR3nt: TGTGCCAGCAGGGGGACAGCCTCTAACTCTGGGGCCGACGTCCTGACTTTC; CDR3aa: CASRGTASNSGADVLTF
j_gene: TRBJ2-5; v_gene: TRBV6-6; d_gene: -; abundance: -; CDR3nt: TGTGCCAGCAGGTCTAGCGCAGAGACCCAGTACTTC; CDR3aa: CASRSSAETQYF
j_gene: TRBJ2-3; v_gene: TRBV5-6; d_gene: -; abundance: -; CDR3nt: TGTGCCAGCAGCTTTTTTGGAGGTACGCAGTATTTT; CDR3aa: CASSFFGGTQYF
j_gene: TRBJ2-1; v_gene: TRBV4-2; d_gene: -; abundance: few; CDR3nt: TGTGCCAGTAGCCAAGGCGCGGGACGGAACAATGAGCAGTTCTTC; CDR3aa: CASSQGAGRNNEQFF
j_gene: TRBJ1-6; v_gene: TRBV6-6; d_gene: TRBD1; abundance: few; CDR3nt: TGTGCCAGCAGCCATAAGGGGGCGCTTAATTCACCCCTCCACTTT; CDR3aa: CASSHKGALNSPLHF
j_gene: TRBJ2-2; v_gene: TRBV30; d_gene: -; abundance: -; CDR3nt: TGTGCCTGGAGCGGGTGGATCACCGGGGAGCTGTTTTTT; CDR3aa: CAWSGWITGELFF
j_gene: TRBJ2-1; v_gene: TRBV7-2; d_gene: TRBD2; abundance: -; CDR3nt: TGTGCCAGCAGCAGGACTAGCGGGAGGTCCTACAATGAGCAGTTCTTC; CDR3aa: CASSRTSGRSYNEQFF
j_gene: TRBJ1-2; v_gene: TRBV5-1; d_gene: -; abundance: -; CDR3nt: TGCGCCAGCAGCTTGGCAGGGGATCCCTATGGCTACACCTTC; CDR3aa: CASSLAGDPYGYTF
j_gene: TRBJ2-3; v_gene: TRBV20-1; d_gene: -; abundance: many; CDR3nt: TGCAGTGCTAGAACAGGAGTTGGCACAGATACGCAGTATTTT; CDR3aa: CSARTGVGTDTQYF
j_gene: TRBJ1-1; v_gene: TRBV5-6; d_gene: -; abundance: -; CDR3nt: TGTGCCAGCAGCTTGGGGGTCATTTTGAACACTGAAGCTTTCTTT; CDR3aa: CASSLGVILNTEAFF
j_gene: TRBJ2-3; v_gene: TRBV4-1; d_gene: -; abundance: -; CDR3nt: TGCGCCAGCAGCCAAGATAGGCAGGGGAGGTCAGATACGCAGTATTTT; CDR3aa: CASSQDRQGRSDTQYF
j_gene: TRBJ1-4; v_gene: TRBV6-6; d_gene: -; abundance: -; CDR3nt: TGTGCCAGCGGCCGGGCTAATGAAAAACTGTTTTTT; CDR3aa: CASGRANEKLFF
j_gene: TRBJ2-5; v_gene: TRBV6-2/TRBV6-3; d_gene: -; abundance: -; CDR3nt: TGTGCCAGCAGCCTACTCCAGGCAAAGCAAGAGACCCAGTACTTC; CDR3aa: CASSLLQAKQETQYF